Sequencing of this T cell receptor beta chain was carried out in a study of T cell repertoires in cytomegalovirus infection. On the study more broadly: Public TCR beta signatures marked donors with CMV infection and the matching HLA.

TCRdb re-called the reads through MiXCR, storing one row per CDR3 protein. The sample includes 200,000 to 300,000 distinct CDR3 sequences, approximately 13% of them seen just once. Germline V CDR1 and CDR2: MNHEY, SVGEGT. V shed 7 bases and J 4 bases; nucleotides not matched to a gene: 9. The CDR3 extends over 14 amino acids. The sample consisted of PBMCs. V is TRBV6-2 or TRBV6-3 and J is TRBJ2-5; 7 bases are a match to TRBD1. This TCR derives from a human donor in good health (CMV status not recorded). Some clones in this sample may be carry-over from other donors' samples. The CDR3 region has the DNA TGTGCCAGCACCGAAGGGGGCAGGCTAGAGACCCAGTACTTC. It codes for CASTEGGRLETQYF.